This T cell receptor (beta chain) was captured by sequencing in a study of cytomegalovirus exposure and HLA in healthy donors. Study background: Assignment to the Caucasian-associated ancestry cluster applied to over 70% of the approximately 400 genotyped donors.

The CDR3 has 17 amino acids. With 5 bases clipped from V and 2 bases from J, the junction kept 9 bases outside the gene matches. Germline-derived CDR1 and CDR2 are LNHDA and SQIVND (reference sequence). PCR involved 60 Vbeta and 13 Jbeta primers. Data came from immunoSEQ multiplex PCR; TCRdb stores just in-frame clones and leaves some out. In the table there are some 170,000 clones, roughly 80% of which are singletons. Findings and caveats of the study: In a later analysis, DRB1 alleles had the most associated TCRs; HLA-C alleles the fewest. Listed as cytomegalovirus-associated were approximately 160 TCR beta chains.

For this clone: Its antigen is unidentified.

The receptor's source is a man younger than 45 in good health and CMV-seropositive. The chain links TRBV19 to TRBJ2-5; 12 nucleotides match TRBD2. Input material: PBMCs. The CDR3 coding sequence is TGTGCCAGTAGTGGAGGGGCGCTAGCGGGGGGGCAAGAGACCCAGTACTTC. Its translation is CASSGGALAGGQETQYF.